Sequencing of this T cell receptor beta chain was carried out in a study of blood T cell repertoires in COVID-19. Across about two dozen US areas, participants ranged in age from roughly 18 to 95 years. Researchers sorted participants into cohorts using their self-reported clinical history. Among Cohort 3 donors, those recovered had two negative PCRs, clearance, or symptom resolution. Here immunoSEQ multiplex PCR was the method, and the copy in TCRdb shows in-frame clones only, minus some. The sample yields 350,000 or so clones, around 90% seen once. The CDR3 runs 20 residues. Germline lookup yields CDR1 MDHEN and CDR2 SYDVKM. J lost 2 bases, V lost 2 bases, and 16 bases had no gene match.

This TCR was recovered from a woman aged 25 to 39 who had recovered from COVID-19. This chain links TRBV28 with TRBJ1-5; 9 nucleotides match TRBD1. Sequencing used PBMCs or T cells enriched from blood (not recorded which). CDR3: CASSLGGWGTGLVGNQPQHF. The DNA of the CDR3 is TGTGCCAGCAGTTTAGGGGGTTGGGGGACAGGGTTGGTTGGCAATCAGCCCCAGCATTTT.